This entry concerns a single TCR beta chain. Per sample, extraction of total RNA gave at least 6 micrograms in every case. This entry is derived from a study of blood T cells in healthy people across ages. PCR was performed a second time for about 7 to 12 cycles using a sample-barcoded 5' primer and a J-beta primer mix. One entry per CDR3 protein, called by TCRdb with MiXCR from the 5' RACE reads. This sample carries approximately 780,000 distinct CDR3 sequences, roughly 25% of them seen once, and the ten largest clones take 2.5% to 3.5%. The same data also went into a second study, on T cells of mothers and their children. Per that paper: With unrelated pairs as the comparison, related mother-child pairs had a slightly higher overlap that was not significant.

This sequence was found in a boy younger than 18 in good health. Sample: blood.

This CDR3 reads CASSLSAYSYNEQFF. The DNA for the CDR3 is TGTGCCAGCAGTTTATCGGCGTACTCCTACAATGAGCAGTTCTTC. The chain links TRBV27 to TRBJ2-1; D gene uncertain. The CDR3 has 15 residues. The germline V gene encodes CDR1 MNHEY and CDR2 SMNVEV (reference sequence). V gave up 0 bases and J gave up 0 bases, with 6 bases separating them.